The TCR beta chain described here comes from a study of regulatory T cells in long-lasting Graves disease. Findings and caveats of the study: Persistent disease favored TRBV28, TRBJ1-2 and TRBJ2-5.

Regarding time point: newly diagnosed GD, antithyroid drugs for less than 3 months. Researchers made the TCR library from RNA that was extracted from PBMCs. It was an endocrinology department in Xi'an, China, that provided the patients. V lost 3 bases, J lost 6 bases, and 12 bases lay in between. The CDR3 loop spans 13 amino acids. Germline V gene sequence: CDR1 SNHLY, CDR2 FYNNEI. Arm-PCR of CDR3 regions with iRepertoire HTBI primers generated TCR beta libraries. MiXCR was run by TCRdb on the multiplex PCR reads, yielding one entry per CDR3 protein. The table lists roughly 500,000 distinct CDR3 sequences, roughly 14% of them singletons. This clonotype was recorded at least ten times. The antigen remains unidentified. The same data also went into a second study, on T cells in Graves' hyperthyroidism and ophthalmopathy. That work contributes: Carried out on the TCR CDR3, a first-round RT-PCR used the HTBI primer set. The model forecast ophthalmopathy, anticipating it by a median 6.5 months before onset.

The sequence was obtained from a young man with Graves disease. The genes are TRBV2 and TRBJ2-7; D is undetermined. Sequencing used peripheral blood mononuclear cells (PBMCs), obtained at new diagnosis, from a patient treated with antithyroid drugs. CDR3 sequence: CASSDQETPEQYF. The CDR3 bases are TGTGCCAGCAGTGACCAGGAGACCCCCGAGCAGTACTTC.